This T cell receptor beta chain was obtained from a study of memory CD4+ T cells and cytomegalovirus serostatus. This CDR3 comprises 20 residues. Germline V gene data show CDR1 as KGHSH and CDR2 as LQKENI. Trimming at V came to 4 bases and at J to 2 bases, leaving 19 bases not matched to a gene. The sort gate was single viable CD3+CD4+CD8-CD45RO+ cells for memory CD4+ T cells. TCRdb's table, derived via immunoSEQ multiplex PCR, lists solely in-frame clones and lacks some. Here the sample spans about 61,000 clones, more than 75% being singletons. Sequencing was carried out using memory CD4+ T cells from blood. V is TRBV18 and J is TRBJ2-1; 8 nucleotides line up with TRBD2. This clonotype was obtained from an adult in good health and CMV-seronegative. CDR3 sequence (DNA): TGTGCCAGCTCACACCTTGGAAACAGGAATAGCGGGAAGACCTACAATGAGCAGTTCTTC. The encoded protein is CASSHLGNRNSGKTYNEQFF.